This T cell receptor (beta chain) is drawn from a study of T cells in Graves' hyperthyroidism and ophthalmopathy. Trimming removed 1 base from V and 5 bases from J; junction bases left unmatched: 8. Germline V CDR1 and CDR2: SGHVS, FQNEAQ. CDR3 length: 16 residues. Using RNA transcripts as the source, TCR beta CDR3 regions were amplified. A first-round RT-PCR of the TCR CDR3 used the HTBI primer set. From the multiplex PCR reads, TCRdb called clonotypes with MiXCR, one entry per CDR3 protein. The repertoire holds approximately 620,000 distinct CDR3 sequences, with approximately 15% as singletons. Whole-study results and caveats: Researchers found most expanded thyroid clonotypes above 0.001 in blood as well.

This clonotype was observed many times. Its antigen is not identified. Together with thyroid ultrasound, orbital computed tomography, serum thyroxine and TRAb, clinical symptoms were used for diagnoses. The chain couples TRBV7-8 to TRBJ1-5, with 7 bases identical to TRBD1. Material for sequencing was blood. The origin of this receptor is a woman aged 40 to 49 with Graves' ophthalmopathy. CDR3 bases: TGTGCCAGCAGCTTAGGCGGGGACAGACCCGATCAGCCCCAGCATTTT. The encoded protein is CASSLGGDRPDQPQHF.